Listed below are T cell receptor beta chains from one sample, sequenced in a study of glioma-infiltrating T cells after dendritic cell vaccination. Sequencing was performed with immunoSEQ multiplex PCR; in TCRdb, only in-frame clones are kept and a portion is missing. The table shows around 90,000 clones, with roughly 77% occurring only once. The sample was blood, taken after dendritic cell vaccination. The receptors originated from a human donor with glioblastoma. Each CDR3 is given with its conserved first and last residue.

TRBV7-9	TRBJ2-7	CASSPSHRDEQYF
TRBV6-5	TRBJ2-2	CASSHHISPGELFF
TRBV5-1	TRBJ2-1	CASSLDRVGNEQFF
TRBV5-4	TRBJ2-5	CASSGSGRGETQYF
TRBV9	TRBJ2-7	CASSVDGTSFYEQYF
TRBV5-6	TRBJ1-2	CASSPGSGYTF
TRBV29-1	TRBJ2-2	CSVVPSTGELFF
TRBV5-4	TRBJ1-1	CASSLGSTEAFF
TRBV2	TRBJ1-1	CASSRRGGTNTEAFF
TRBV2	TRBJ2-3	CASRRDTDTQYF
TRBV2	TRBJ2-3	CARGTENTDTQYF
TRBV14	TRBJ2-3	CASSQVLAGTQYF
TRBV5-6	TRBJ1-2	CASRSARTGTYNYGYTF
TRBV4-1	TRBJ2-3	CASSQDWATRATDTQYF
TRBV29-1	TRBJ2-7	CSVAISGTGGGEQYF
TRBV5-8	TRBJ1-1	CASSYPGLVNTEAFF
TRBV19	TRBJ1-5	CASSRGSGTGGFGGQPQHF